The 30 T cell receptor beta chains given below trace back to one sample, sequenced in a study of CD8 T cells in Susac syndrome. With random hexamers, roughly 0.5 to 1 ug RNA was reverse transcribed. MiXCR was run by TCRdb on the immunoSEQ multiplex PCR reads, yielding one entry per CDR3 protein. The sample carries 80,000 or so distinct CDR3 sequences, about 92% recorded once. The sample taken for sequencing was CD4+ T cells from PBMCs. The receptors were sampled from a human donor with Susac syndrome.

V usage is TRBV12-3 or TRBV12-4 and J usage is TRBJ1-2; 7 bases match TRBD1. This CDR3 comprises 14 residues. V lost 4 bases to trimming and J lost 2 bases; unmatched junction nucleotides: 4. The CDR3 nucleotides read TGTGCCAGCAGTTACGGGACAGCCAACTATGGCTACACCTTC. As protein: CASSYGTANYGYTF.

V gene TRBV3-1 combines with J gene TRBJ2-1; 11 bases align to TRBD2. CDR3 length equals 16 residues. Germline V gene lookup returns CDR1 LGHDT and CDR2 YNNKEL (reference sequence). V lost 1 base and J lost 3; bases outside the gene matches: 2. CDR3 nucleotide sequence: TGTGCCAGCAGCCAAGGACTAGCGGGATTCTACAATGAGCAGTTCTTC. It is translated as CASSQGLAGFYNEQFF.

The chain couples TRBV7-3 to TRBJ2-1; D possibly corresponds to TRBD2 (6 bases). The germline gives CDR1 SGHTA, CDR2 FQGTGA. This CDR3 has 13 residues. Trimming removed 2 bases from V and 4 bases from J, with 6 bases in between. In nucleotides, the CDR3 is TGTGCCAGCAGCTTAGGACTATACAATGAGCAGTTCTTC. Protein sequence: CASSLGLYNEQFF. The full variable domain, with the rest looked up from reference TRBV7-3 and TRBJ2-1, is GAGVSQTPSNKVTEKGKYVELRCDPISGHTALYWYRQSLGQGPEFLIYFQGTGAADDSGLPNDRFFAVRPEGSVSTLKIQRTERGDSAVYLCASSLGLYNEQFFGPGTRLTVL.

The rearrangement links TRBV10-3 to TRBJ2-1, with TRBD1 matching 10 bases. CDR1 is ENHRY, CDR2 SYGVKD, per germline. The CDR3 spans 15 residues. The trim removed 5 bases at V and 6 bases at J, leaving 7 bases unmatched. The CDR3: CAISHGTGDRNEQFF. In DNA form, the CDR3 reads TGTGCCATCAGTCACGGGACAGGGGACCGCAATGAGCAGTTCTTC.

This rearrangement joins TRBV28 to TRBJ2-7, with D tentatively TRBD1 (6 bases). The CDR3 totals 13 residues. The V gene's germline CDR1 is MDHEN and CDR2 SYDVKM. Trimming removed 5 bases from V and 7 bases from J, with 15 bases in between. The DNA of the CDR3 is TGTGCCAGCAGTGCCGGGACACTCCGGGAGCAGTACTTC. This encodes CASSAGTLREQYF.

The chain uses TRBV6-2 or TRBV6-3 and TRBJ2-1; D might be TRBD1 (6 bases). The CDR3 is made up of 13 amino acids. CDR1 is MNHEY and CDR2 is SVGEGT in the germline V gene. V was shortened by 8 bases and J by 4 bases, with 12 bases between the two germline ends. CDR3 nucleotides: TGTGCCAGCCGGGACACTACATACAATGAGCAGTTCTTC. It translates to CASRDTTYNEQFF.

This clonotype was detected only once. The rearrangement links TRBV2 to TRBJ1-5; no clear D gene. This CDR3 contains 15 residues. Germline assignment: CDR1 SNHLY and CDR2 FYNNEI. The V gene lost 2 bases and the J gene lost 4 bases, with 12 bases spanning the gap. This chain's CDR3 is CASSERLRSNQPQHF. DNA of the CDR3: TGTGCCAGCAGTGAACGACTCCGGAGTAATCAGCCCCAGCATTTT.

The V call is TRBV7-2, the J call TRBJ1-6, with D possibly TRBD1 on 5 matching bases. Germline V gives CDR1 SGHTA, CDR2 FQGNSA. This CDR3 spans 14 amino acids. Trimming cost V 8 bases and J 9 bases, with 17 bases left between them. The CDR3 region is CASQRAGTGSPLHF. The CDR3 nucleotides are TGTGCCAGCCAACGGGCAGGGACGGGTTCACCCCTCCACTTT.

This chain connects TRBV24-1 to TRBJ2-3; 7 positions agree with TRBD1. CDR1 KGHDR and CDR2 SFDVKD come from the germline V gene. The CDR3 is 17 amino acids. The V gene end was trimmed by 3 bases and the J gene end by 2 bases; junction bases not matched to a gene: 10. CDR3 sequence reads: CATSDATGQRSTDTQYF. The CDR3 bases are TGTGCCACCAGTGATGCGACAGGGCAGAGGTCCACAGATACGCAGTATTTT.

The chain carries TRBV6-5 and TRBJ1-1; the match to TRBD1 covers 7 bases. The CDR3 spans 15 residues. Looked up from germline, CDR1 is MNHEY and CDR2 is SVGAGI. The J segment lost 6 bases and the V segment lost 0 bases, leaving 7 bases of the junction unmatched. CDR3: CASSYSNRGRSEAFF. The DNA for the CDR3 is TGTGCCAGCAGTTACTCGAATAGGGGGCGGTCTGAAGCTTTCTTT.

The chain carries TRBV5-1 and TRBJ2-6; the D is unclear. The CDR3 covers 13 residues. The V gene's germline CDR1 is SGHRS and CDR2 YFSETQ. V was clipped by 6 bases and J by 0 bases, with 4 bases between them. The CDR3 DNA sequence: TGCGCCAGCAAGGGCTCTGGGGCCAACGTCCTGACTTTC. Its translation is CASKGSGANVLTF.

The chain links TRBV20-1 to TRBJ2-1; TRBD2 matches at 12 bases. This CDR3 has 14 residues. V lost 4 bases and J lost 7; bases outside the gene matches: 5. Germline V CDR1 and CDR2: DFQATT, SNEGSKA (reference sequence). CDR3 sequence: CSAIRTSGINEQFF. The CDR3 DNA is TGCAGTGCTATCCGGACTAGCGGGATAAATGAGCAGTTCTTC.

The chain links TRBV28 to TRBJ1-5; the D gene is possibly TRBD1 (5 bases). Trimming took 5 bases from V and 3 from J, leaving 11 bases between them. CDR1 is MDHEN and CDR2 is SYDVKM in the germline V gene. This CDR3 has 14 residues. DNA for the CDR3: TGTGCCAGCAGTATCCGGGACGTCAATCAGCCCCAGCATTTT. It encodes CASSIRDVNQPQHF.

The chain has TRBV3-1 and TRBJ1-4; 9 nucleotides agree with TRBD1. There are 19 residues in the CDR3. The V and J ends lost 4 bases and 8 bases, in that order; junction bases with no gene match: 20. CDR1 and CDR2 from the germline V gene are LGHDT and YNNKEL (reference sequence). Here the CDR3 DNA reads TGTGCCAGCAGCCTAAGACATCTCGGGACAGGGAGTTTCCGAGAAAAACTGTTTTTT. It specifies CASSLRHLGTGSFREKLFF.

The chain carries TRBV6-2 or TRBV6-3 and TRBJ2-7; 14 bases agree with TRBD2. CDR3 length: 16 amino acids. In germline, CDR1 is MNHEY, CDR2 SVGEGT. V gave up 4 bases and J gave up 2 bases; unmatched junction bases: 4. DNA of the CDR3: TGTGCCAGCAGTTTCGGGACTAGCGGGAGCCCCTACGAGCAGTACTTC. Its protein is CASSFGTSGSPYEQYF.

This clonotype was counted a single time. The chain uses TRBV5-6 and TRBJ1-1; the D gene is possibly TRBD1 (6 bases). The V end was cut by 4 bases, the J end by 0 bases, with 10 bases between. Germline lookup yields CDR1 SGHDT and CDR2 YYEEEE. The CDR3 loop spans 14 amino acids. The CDR3 DNA follows: TGTGCCAGCAGCCCAGGGGTCATGAACACTGAAGCTTTCTTT. Encoded protein: CASSPGVMNTEAFF.

This chain links TRBV24-1 with TRBJ2-6, with 8 nucleotides matching TRBD1. Germline V gene lookup returns CDR1 KGHDR and CDR2 SFDVKD. The ends lost 8 bases at V and 0 bases at J; junction bases unmatched: 5. The length of the CDR3 is 16 residues. Here the CDR3 reads CATMGQAISGANVLTF. CDR3 DNA: TGTGCCACCATGGGACAGGCTATCTCTGGGGCCAACGTCCTGACTTTC.

The chain joins TRBV24-1 to TRBJ2-5; 8 bases map to TRBD2. The CDR3 has 13 residues. CDR1 is KGHDR and CDR2 is SFDVKD in the germline V gene. V trimming: 10 bases; J trimming: 6 bases; junction bases outside the gene matches: 9. The CDR3 nucleotides are TGTGCCACATCGGGGAGCGGGGGTCAGACCCAGTACTTC. It is translated as CATSGSGGQTQYF.

J is TRBJ2-4 and V is TRBV5-1; D is perhaps TRBD1 or TRBD2 (6 bases each). Trimming took off 5 bases at V and 0 bases at J, with 12 bases between the two ends. The germline V gene encodes CDR1 SGHRS and CDR2 YFSETQ. This CDR3 has 15 residues. The CDR3 nucleotides read TGCGCCAGCAGGCGGGACATTCTAGCCAAAAACATTCAGTACTTC. This encodes CASRRDILAKNIQYF.

CDR3 coding DNA: TGTGCCTGGAGAACCGGACAGGGGGCGGCAGAGACCCAGTACTTC. Translating it yields CAWRTGQGAAETQYF. The rearrangement uses TRBV30 and TRBJ2-5, with TRBD1 matching 11 bases. The V segment lost 3 bases and the J segment 4 bases; nucleotides outside the gene matches: 7. The germline CDR1 and CDR2 sequences are GTSNPN and SVGIG (reference sequence). This CDR3 comprises 15 residues.

V and J are TRBV28 and TRBJ1-5; no definite D call. V was pared by 4 bases and J by 7 bases, with 5 bases between. Germline values: CDR1 MDHEN, CDR2 SYDVKM. CDR3 length: 11 residues. The CDR3 DNA follows: TGTGCCAGCAGTTATAACCAGCCCCAGCATTTT. Translation: CASSYNQPQHF.

V is TRBV5-1 and J is TRBJ1-1; perhaps TRBD1 as D (5 bases). Per germline, CDR1 SGHRS and CDR2 YFSETQ. V was cut by 7 bases and J by 0 bases, with 10 bases left in between. The CDR3 runs 13 residues. The CDR3 region is CASSDSMNTEAFF. The CDR3 nucleotides read TGCGCCAGCTCCGACAGCATGAACACTGAAGCTTTCTTT. The full variable domain, with the rest looked up from reference TRBV5-1 and TRBJ1-1, is KAGVTQTPRYLIKTRGQQVTLSCSPISGHRSVSWYQQTPGQGLQFLFEYFSETQRNKGNFPGRFSGRQFSNSRSEMNVSTLELGDSALYLCASSDSMNTEAFFGQGTRLTVV.

The chain employs TRBV7-9 and TRBJ1-1, with 9 bases lining up with TRBD1. The CDR3 runs 17 residues. V trimming: 1 base; J trimming: 1 base; junction bases outside the gene matches: 7. Germline V lookup: CDR1 SEHNR, CDR2 FQNEAQ (reference sequence). CDR3 sequence: CASSLGDRDWANTEAFF. The DNA for the CDR3 is TGTGCCAGCAGCTTAGGGGACAGGGATTGGGCGAACACTGAAGCTTTCTTT.

This chain uses TRBV9 with TRBJ2-3; D unclear. The V end lost 2 bases, the J end lost 2 bases, and 9 bases lay between the germline ends. The CDR3 has 14 residues. Germline assignment: CDR1 SGDLS and CDR2 YYNGEE. The CDR3 DNA reads as TGTGCCAGCAGCGTTGAACGGGCCACAGATACGCAGTATTTT. Its translation: CASSVERATDTQYF.

The CDR3 nucleotides read TGTGCCAGCATGAACCCTACAGCGTACAATGAGCAGTTCTTC. It encodes CASMNPTAYNEQFF. This chain connects TRBV7-3 to TRBJ2-1; D uncertain. This CDR3 is built from 14 residues. Trimming removed 7 bases at V and 4 bases at J, with 14 bases between. The V gene's germline CDR1 is SGHTA and CDR2 FQGTGA.

CDR3 nucleotide sequence: TGTGCCAGCAGCTTAGTAGGCTCGGGGAAAGGTGAGCAGTACTTC. Translated: CASSLVGSGKGEQYF. The chain has TRBV7-9 and TRBJ2-7; a possible D gene is TRBD2 (5 bases). This CDR3 contains 15 residues. CDR1 is SEHNR and CDR2 is FQNEAQ in the germline V gene (reference sequence). The V gene lost 1 base and the J gene lost 7 bases, with 17 bases spanning the gap.

The rearrangement uses TRBV18 and TRBJ2-7; maybe TRBD2 (6 bases). The CDR3 is 13 residues long. Germline values: CDR1 KGHSH, CDR2 LQKENI. V lost 3 bases to trimming and J lost 2 bases, with 8 bases between them. DNA for the CDR3: TGTGCCAGCTCACCCCCGGGGGCCTACGAGCAGTACTTC. Translating gives CASSPPGAYEQYF.

V and J are TRBV6-1 and TRBJ2-5; tentatively, D is TRBD1 (7 bases). The germline V gene encodes CDR1 MNHNS and CDR2 SASEGT. V was clipped by 5 bases and J by 0 bases, with 13 bases between them. This CDR3 has 15 amino acids. In DNA form, the CDR3 reads TGTGCCAGCAGTTGGACAGGAGGGAACCAAGAGACCCAGTACTTC. Protein: CASSWTGGNQETQYF.

This clonotype appeared a few times. CDR3 in amino acids: CASSPGGGNQPQHF. DNA for the CDR3: TGTGCCAGCAGTCCCGGGGGGGGAAATCAGCCCCAGCATTTT. The V call is TRBV7-9, the J call TRBJ1-5; a weak D match, TRBD1 (5 bases). The CDR3 has 14 amino acids. V dropped 6 bases and J dropped 4 bases, with 13 bases sitting between them. Per the germline V gene, CDR1 is SEHNR and CDR2 is FQNEAQ (reference sequence).

The gene calls are TRBV11-2 and TRBJ2-3, with 8 bases lining up with TRBD2. The CDR3 is made up of 16 amino acids. J was trimmed by 4 bases and V by 5 bases; bases with no gene match: 11. Germline assignment: CDR1 SGHAT and CDR2 FQNNGV. CDR3 in DNA: TGTGCCAGCAGCCCCCGTAACAGCGGGAGCGCAGATACGCAGTATTTT. It yields the protein CASSPRNSGSADTQYF.